A selection of T cell receptor beta chains follows, all from one sample in a study of cytomegalovirus exposure and HLA in healthy donors. Profiling relied on immunoSEQ multiplex PCR, and the TCRdb table lists in-frame clones only, not all of them. The sample has approximately 150,000 clones, more than 60% seen once. The sequencing input was PBMCs. Source of these receptors: a male donor in good health and CMV-seronegative. Both conserved end residues are part of each CDR3. D genes are given only for firm matches. Only some rows state a clone size, as once, few, many or a class for expanded clones.

abundance | j_gene | v_gene | d_gene | CDR3nt | CDR3aa
- | TRBJ2-1 | TRBV15 | TRBD1 | TGTGCCACCAGCAGAGTCGGGGACAGGGACAATGAGCAGTTCTTC | CATSRVGDRDNEQFF
- | TRBJ2-3 | TRBV2 | - | TGTGCCAGCAGCCGATGGAACAGGGAGGGAGATACGCAGTATTTT | CASSRWNREGDTQYF
- | TRBJ2-2 | TRBV7-2 | - | TGTGCCAGCAGCCCAAACGGGGTCCCTAGTTCCGGGGAGCTGTTTTTT | CASSPNGVPSSGELFF
- | TRBJ1-2 | TRBV4-1 | - | TGCGCCAGCAGCCAAGTTAAGGACAGCTCTAACTATGGCTACACCTTC | CASSQVKDSSNYGYTF
few | TRBJ2-1 | TRBV19 | TRBD1 | TGTGCCAGTAGCCCCCCGGTAGGACAGGGGGCCAATGAGCAGTTCTTC | CASSPPVGQGANEQFF
- | TRBJ1-6 | TRBV7-9 | - | TGTGCCAGCAGCTTAGCGCAGGGAGGGCCCCATAATTCACCCCTCCACTTT | CASSLAQGGPHNSPLHF
- | TRBJ1-5 | TRBV5-6 | TRBD1 | TGTGCCAGCAGCTTACATACCGACAGGGATGGAATAGCCCAGCATTTT | CASSLHTDRDGIAQHF
- | TRBJ2-7 | TRBV27 | - | TGTGCCAGCAGTTTAAGGCAGGGGCTCTCCTACGAGCAGTACTTC | CASSLRQGLSYEQYF
once | TRBJ1-1 | TRBV28 | - | TGTGCCAGCAGTTTGGCCCTCAGGGGCACTGAAGCTTTCTTT | CASSLALRGTEAFF
- | TRBJ2-2 | TRBV27 | TRBD1 | TGTGCCAGCAGTGGGGGGGACAGGGTGGCCGGGGAGCTGTTTTTT | CASSGGDRVAGELFF
- | TRBJ2-7 | TRBV4-1 | TRBD2 | TGCGCCAGCAGCCAAGGGTGGGGGGGTCTCTACGAGCAGTACTTC | CASSQGWGGLYEQYF
- | TRBJ2-3 | TRBV20-1 | TRBD2 | TGCAGTACCGGGACTAGTCCATCGTATTTT | CSTGTSPSYF
few | TRBJ1-6 | TRBV7-6 | - | TGTGCCAGCAGCCTCCACGCGGGCCAAAATTCACCCCTCCACTTT | CASSLHAGQNSPLHF
- | TRBJ2-5 | TRBV30 | TRBD2 | TGTGCCTGGGGCTCAGGACTAGCGGCCTCCCAAGAGACCCAGTACTTC | CAWGSGLAASQETQYF
- | TRBJ2-3 | TRBV11-3 | - | TGTGCCAGCAGCCCCAGGGGTACCACAGATACGCAGTATTTT | CASSPRGTTDTQYF
- | TRBJ2-7 | TRBV19 | - | TGTGCCAATACCCATGGGGGTCCCGGAGGGAAATACGAGCAGTACTTC | CANTHGGPGGKYEQYF
- | TRBJ2-1 | TRBV4-1 | - | TGCGCCAGCAGCCAAGTCGGTGGGGGCAACAATGAGCAGTTCTTC | CASSQVGGGNNEQFF
- | TRBJ1-3 | TRBV30 | - | TGTGCCTGGAGCGTGGACACAGTCTCTGGAAACACCATATATTTT | CAWSVDTVSGNTIYF
- | TRBJ1-6 | TRBV5-1 | - | TGCGCCAGCAGCTTGGCAGGGGAAAATTCACCCCTCCACTTT | CASSLAGENSPLHF
- | TRBJ1-1 | TRBV5-4 | - | TGTGCCAGCAGCACACAGGGTCTCCTCACTGAAGCTTTCTTT | CASSTQGLLTEAFF
- | TRBJ1-2 | TRBV27 | - | TGTGCCAGCAGTTTATCCCAGCGGGGGGAAGCGTATGGCTACACCTTC | CASSLSQRGEAYGYTF
once | TRBJ2-1 | TRBV30 | - | TGTGCCTGGAGTGCATACAATGAGCAGTTCTTC | CAWSAYNEQFF
- | TRBJ1-2 | TRBV2 | - | TGTGCCAGCAGTGATAGGGACATTGACCTCTATGGCTACACCTTC | CASSDRDIDLYGYTF
- | TRBJ2-2 | TRBV9 | TRBD2 | TGTGCCAGCAGCGTTTCAAGCGGGGGGGCCGGCGGGGAGCTGTTTTTT | CASSVSSGGAGGELFF
- | TRBJ1-1 | TRBV2 | - | TGTGCCAGCAGGGGGACGGCGGGGAAGACTGAAGCTTTCTTT | CASRGTAGKTEAFF
- | TRBJ1-4 | TRBV5-1 | - | TGCGCCAGCAGGACTGTTCCCAACGGAAATGAAAAACTGTTTTTT | CASRTVPNGNEKLFF
- | TRBJ2-2 | TRBV7-6 | - | TGTGCCAGCAGCTTAGCAACGAGCTCCGGGGAGCTGTTTTTT | CASSLATSSGELFF
- | TRBJ2-5 | TRBV7-9 | - | TGTGCCAGCGTCAGAGAGGCGGAGACCCAGTACTTC | CASVREAETQYF
- | TRBJ2-7 | TRBV19 | - | TGTGCCAGTAGTAGGAGAGGGGGGGGGAGCTCCTACGAGCAGTACTTC | CASSRRGGGSSYEQYF
- | TRBJ2-1 | TRBV6-6 | TRBD2 | TGTGCCAGCAGCCGGGACTACCAGGAGCAGTTCTTC | CASSRDYQEQFF
- | TRBJ2-7 | TRBV6-1 | - | TGTGCCAGCAGTGAGTATTCACGAGGTTTCGGCGAGCAGTACTTC | CASSEYSRGFGEQYF
- | TRBJ2-7 | TRBV9 | TRBD2 | TGTGCCAGCAGCATCGGACTAGCGGGTGAATACGAGCAGTACTTC | CASSIGLAGEYEQYF
- | TRBJ2-3 | TRBV10-3 | - | TGTGCCATCAGCCTGGACAAATCCACAGATACGCAGTATTTT | CAISLDKSTDTQYF
- | TRBJ2-7 | TRBV18 | TRBD1 | TGTGCCAGCTCACCCGGGACAGCCAGCTCCTACGAGCAGTACTTC | CASSPGTASSYEQYF
- | TRBJ2-2 | TRBV5-4 | - | TGTGCCAGCAGATCAGGGTCACAGAACACCGGGGAGCTGTTTTTT | CASRSGSQNTGELFF
- | TRBJ1-1 | TRBV5-4 | - | TGTGCCAGCAGTCCGGGGAGGGGCACCACTGAAGCTTTCTTT | CASSPGRGTTEAFF
- | TRBJ1-2 | TRBV20-1 | TRBD1 | TGCAGCCGGGGACAGGGCGATGGCTACACCTTC | CSRGQGDGYTF
few | TRBJ1-6 | TRBV11-2 | - | TGTGCCAGCGGCCGACCAGGGGTCTCTGCTTTTAGCTCACCCCTCCACTTT | CASGRPGVSAFSSPLHF
- | TRBJ1-2 | TRBV7-9 | TRBD1 | TGTTCCAGCGCTCCGTCCCGGGACAGTCATGGCTACACCTTC | CSSAPSRDSHGYTF
- | TRBJ2-7 | TRBV18 | TRBD1 | TGTGCCAGCTCACTCGGGACAGGGTCCCCCTACGAGCAGTACTTC | CASSLGTGSPYEQYF
- | TRBJ1-1 | TRBV18 | - | TGTGCCAGCTCACGCCGGGGGGTCGGCGACACTGAAGCTTTCTTT | CASSRRGVGDTEAFF
- | TRBJ1-4 | TRBV2 | - | TGTGCCAGCACGGAGCCGACAGGCGGGAATGAAAAACTGTTTTTT | CASTEPTGGNEKLFF
few | TRBJ2-1 | TRBV19 | TRBD1 | TGTGCCAGTAGTATATATTCGACAGGGGGGATCTACAATGAGCAGTTCTTC | CASSIYSTGGIYNEQFF
few | TRBJ1-6 | TRBV6-6 | - | TGTGCCACCCGACAGTTCTCCTCCTATAATTCACCCCTCCACTTT | CATRQFSSYNSPLHF
- | TRBJ1-6 | TRBV30 | - | TGTGCCTGGAGCGCGGGGGCGAATTCACCCCTCCACTTT | CAWSAGANSPLHF
- | TRBJ1-2 | TRBV30 | - | TGTGCCGGCTCCGCAGGGGCGAACTATGGCTACACCTTC | CAGSAGANYGYTF
- | TRBJ2-7 | TRBV19 | TRBD2 | TGTGCCAGTAGTGACGGGACACTAGCGGGGGAGCAGTACTTC | CASSDGTLAGEQYF
once | TRBJ2-3 | TRBV29-1 | TRBD2 | TGCAGCGTTCCATCTAGCGGGAGCACAGATACGCAGTATTTT | CSVPSSGSTDTQYF
- | TRBJ1-5 | TRBV4-1 | - | TGCGCCAGCAGCCAAGATAGGACTTCTGGCGATCAGCCCCAGCATTTT | CASSQDRTSGDQPQHF
- | TRBJ1-5 | TRBV7-6 | - | TGTGCCAGCAGCTATTCCGGGGATCAGCCCCAGCATTTT | CASSYSGDQPQHF
once | TRBJ2-7 | TRBV19 | - | TGTGCCAGTAGTATCGCACTCTCGGTCTACGAGCAGTACTTC | CASSIALSVYEQYF
- | TRBJ1-1 | TRBV10-1 | - | TGCGCCAGCAGTCTGGACAGCATGAACACTGAAGCTTTCTTT | CASSLDSMNTEAFF
- | TRBJ2-7 | TRBV7-8 | - | TGTGCCAGCAGCACACGGGACAAAGTCTTAGGGGAGCAGTACTTC | CASSTRDKVLGEQYF
once | TRBJ1-4 | TRBV7-9 | - | TGTGCCAGCAGCTTAGCGCAGGGGCCTAATGAAAAACTGTTTTTT | CASSLAQGPNEKLFF
- | TRBJ1-5 | TRBV11-2 | TRBD1 | TGTGCCAGCAGCCGCGGGACAGCTTATAGCAATCAGCCCCAGCATTTT | CASSRGTAYSNQPQHF
- | TRBJ2-3 | TRBV7-3 | - | TGTGCCAGCAGCCTAGGGGTCCCAGATACGCAGTATTTT | CASSLGVPDTQYF
few | TRBJ1-5 | TRBV18 | TRBD1 | TGTGCCAGCTCAGCATCAGGGGGGTATAGCAATCAGCCCCAGCATTTT | CASSASGGYSNQPQHF